This T cell receptor beta chain was retrieved from a study of cytotoxic CD8 clonotypes in ibrutinib-treated CLL. Study-level findings and limits: Ibrutinib response saw clonality rise, and progression saw it return toward baseline. Sustained-remission and progressing patients' sampling times differed. Contraction or stability on treatment characterized the public clonotypes, which were uncommon.

J was trimmed by 4 bases and V by 0 bases; bases with no gene match: 5. The CDR3 contains 16 residues. Looked up from germline, CDR1 is SGHVS and CDR2 is FQNEAQ. Deep sequencing aimed at 1 in 200,000 to 1 in 1 million T cells' resolution. Assay: immunoSEQ multiplex PCR; the TCRdb copy retains only in-frame clones and omits some. The repertoire consists of 300,000 or so clones, with 67% occurring once and the leading ten covering around 6.3%. Remarks on this clone: The antigen is not known.

The sample in question was PBMCs, obtained after 36 months of ibrutinib treatment. The sequence came from a human donor with chronic lymphocytic leukemia. The chain has TRBV7-8 and TRBJ2-3; 9 bases agree with TRBD2. The CDR3 DNA is TGTGCCAGCAGCTTAGCGACCCTAGCGGGATCAGATACGCAGTATTTT. This gives the protein CASSLATLAGSDTQYF. The entire variable domain, with the rest obtained from reference TRBV7-8 and TRBJ2-3, is as follows: GAGVSQSPRYKVAKRGQDVALRCDPISGHVSLFWYQQALGQGPEFLTYFQNEAQLDKSGLPSDRFFAERPEGSVSTLKIQRTQQEDSAVYLCASSLATLAGSDTQYFGPGTRLTVL.